This TCR beta chain is drawn from a study of Graves' ophthalmopathy and Graves' hyperthyroidism. Study observations and caveats: Blood samples also showed most expanded thyroid clonotypes exceeding 0.001 frequency.

This clonotype showed up just a few times. Its matching antigen is unknown. Diagnosis used clinical symptoms, serum thyroxine, TRAb, thyroid ultrasound and orbital computed tomography. Beta-chain TCR CDR3 regions were amplified from RNA transcripts. RT-PCR was first run with HTBI primers, then multiplex PCR in a second round. Each CDR3 protein gets one entry after TCRdb re-called the multiplex PCR reads with MiXCR. The profile shows 900,000 to 1,200,000 distinct CDR3 sequences, around a third of them singletons. The receptor comes from an adult man with Graves' hyperthyroidism. The sequenced material came from peripheral blood or thyroid tissue (not recorded which).

This chain's CDR3 is CASSSQGQYTEAFF. The CDR3 DNA follows: TGTGCCAGCAGTTCCCAGGGACAGTACACTGAAGCTTTCTTT. The chain recombines TRBV28 with TRBJ1-1; 7 nucleotides agree with TRBD1. The CDR3 has 14 residues. Germline loops: CDR1 MDHEN, CDR2 SYDVKM. V lost 4 bases to trimming and J lost 3 bases; unmatched junction nucleotides: 5.